This T cell receptor (beta chain) was captured in a study of cytotoxic CD8 clonotypes in ibrutinib-treated CLL. Assay used: immunoSEQ multiplex PCR; TCRdb lists only in-frame clones, some missing. The sample lists more than 200,000 clones, about 75% occurring once. Trimming pared 7 bases from V and 3 bases from J, leaving 13 bases between. The CDR3 spans 13 residues. The germline V gene encodes CDR1 SNHLY and CDR2 FYNNEI. Source: PBMCs, taken after 12 months of ibrutinib treatment. The rearrangement uses TRBV2 and TRBJ2-7, with D perhaps TRBD2 (5 bases). The receptor was isolated from a human donor with chronic lymphocytic leukemia. CDR3 sequence: CASMKERIYEQYF. As DNA, the CDR3 is TGTGCCAGCATGAAGGAGCGGATCTACGAGCAGTACTTC.